This T cell receptor (beta chain) was observed in a study of T cells expressing NK-cell markers. Study-wide background: Seven donors tested HCMV-seropositive and one tested seronegative among the eight sequenced.

Germline V lookup: CDR1 SGHAT, CDR2 FQNNGV. This CDR3 is 14 amino acids long. TCRdb processed the 5' RACE reads again and assigns one entry to each CDR3 protein, with no DNA. The sample has 550,000 to 600,000 distinct CDR3 sequences. Findings and caveats of the study: The CD3+CD56-NKG2C+ fraction of several donors was likewise dominated by these clonotypes.

About this clonotype itself: Antigen: not known.

The sequenced material came from blood T cells: a sorted CD56 or NKG2C T cell subset, CD4+ or CD8+ T cells, or bulk PBMC T cells (not recorded which). This sequence joins TRBV11-2 and TRBJ2-3. The sequence was obtained from a man younger than 35 in good health. CDR3: CASHGLTSTDTQYF.